The 5 T cell receptor beta chains below all came from one sample that was sequenced in a study of blood T cell repertoires in COVID-19. Clones were read by immunoSEQ multiplex PCR, and TCRdb kept only the in-frame ones, dropping some. Of about 400,000 clones in the sample, 89% were seen once. Sequencing input: peripheral blood. All receptors derive from a man aged 35 to 55 with acute or convalescent COVID-19.

This clone turned up a few times. The chain recombines TRBV7-9 with TRBJ2-7; 7 nucleotides align to TRBD2. Germline CDR1 and CDR2: SEHNR and FQNEAQ (reference sequence). V gave up 4 bases and J gave up 1 base; unmatched junction bases: 10. This CDR3 is built from 16 residues. DNA of the CDR3: TGTGCCAGCAGCTCCGGGAGGTTTCAGGGTTCCTACGAGCAGTACTTC. It specifies CASSSGRFQGSYEQYF.

V and J are TRBV6-1 and TRBJ2-5; 9 nucleotides align to TRBD1. CDR1 and CDR2 from the germline V gene are MNHNS and SASEGT. With V trimmed by 3 bases and J by 5 bases, 19 bases remained unmatched. CDR3 length: 19 amino acids. CDR3 sequence (DNA): TGTGCCAGCAGTGATTCTCCGGGACAGGGATTTGCCTTGGGGGAGACCCAGTACTTC. Encoded protein: CASSDSPGQGFALGETQYF.

The chain employs TRBV5-1 and TRBJ1-2; 9 nucleotides align to TRBD1. Germline-derived CDR1 and CDR2 are SGHRS and YFSETQ. V was clipped by 4 bases and J by 3 bases; unmatched bases: 4. The CDR3 runs to 14 residues. CDR3 residues: CASSEDRGHYGYTF. The CDR3 nucleotides read TGCGCCAGCAGCGAGGACAGGGGACACTATGGCTACACCTTC.

V gene TRBV25-1 combines with J gene TRBJ2-4; D ambiguous. V lost 5 bases and J lost 15, with 14 bases in between. CDR1 and CDR2 (germline): MGHDK, SYGVNS. The CDR3 is made up of 11 amino acids. The CDR3 here is CASSFLNFRYF. CDR3 in DNA: TGTGCCAGCAGTTTCCTCAACTTTCGGTACTTC.

This clone was detected only once. This chain joins TRBV7-9 and TRBJ1-4; 9 nucleotides agree with TRBD1. Per the germline V gene, CDR1 is SEHNR and CDR2 is FQNEAQ (reference sequence). Trimming cost V 5 bases and J 6 bases; bases outside gene matches: 7. There are 15 residues in the CDR3. The CDR3 loop reads CASSVTGTGYEKLFF. CDR3 nucleotide sequence: TGTGCCAGCAGCGTAACCGGGACAGGGTATGAAAAACTGTTTTTT.